Below, 15 T cell receptor beta chains from the same sample are listed, as sequenced in a study of blood T cell repertoires in COVID-19. The method was immunoSEQ multiplex PCR; TCRdb's version includes in-frame clones alone and lacks a portion of them. The sample comprises 240,000 or so clones, about nine tenths of which are singletons, and around 6.9% rests with the top ten. Material for sequencing was peripheral blood. These receptor sequences come from a man aged 60 to 75 who had recovered from COVID-19.

This clone showed up just a few times. The rearrangement joins TRBV29-1 to TRBJ1-2; D uncertain. CDR1 and CDR2 (germline): SQVTM, ANQGSEA. The CDR3 totals 15 residues. The germline V and J ends were trimmed by 5 bases and 0 bases, with 16 bases remaining between them. The CDR3 spells CSVTESGLANYGYTF. For the CDR3, the DNA is TGCAGCGTTACAGAGAGCGGACTAGCTAACTATGGCTACACCTTC.

The V and J genes are TRBV5-4 and TRBJ2-3, with D tentatively TRBD2 (6 bases). The V gene lost 2 bases and the J gene lost 4 bases, with 8 bases spanning the gap. The germline V gene encodes CDR1 SGHNT and CDR2 YYREEE (reference sequence). This CDR3 comprises 13 residues. As DNA, the CDR3 is TGTGCCAGCAGCTTTCGCGGGGCAGATACGCAGTATTTT. Its protein product is CASSFRGADTQYF. Full variable domain (rest looked up from reference TRBV5-4 and TRBJ2-3): ETGVTQSPTHLIKTRGQQVTLRCSSQSGHNTVSWYQQALGQGPQFIFQYYREEENGRGNFPPRFSGLQFPNYSSELNVNALELDDSALYLCASSFRGADTQYFGPGTRLTVL.

As DNA, the CDR3 is TGTGCCAGCAGCCTGATAGCGGGGGTGTCAGATACGCAGTATTTT. The encoded protein is CASSLIAGVSDTQYF. The J gene is TRBJ2-3, the V gene TRBV7-2, with TRBD2 identical over 9 bases. Germline assignment: CDR1 SGHTA and CDR2 FQGNSA. Germline trimming cut 5 bases from V and 4 bases from J; bases unmatched to any gene: 7. The CDR3 has 15 amino acids. Full variable domain (outside the CDR3, taken from reference TRBV7-2 and TRBJ2-3): GAGVSQSPSNKVTEKGKDVELRCDPISGHTALYWYRQSLGQGLEFLIYFQGNSAPDKSGLPSDRFSAERTGGSVSTLTIQRTQQEDSAVYLCASSLIAGVSDTQYFGPGTRLTVL.

The rearrangement uses TRBV7-9 and TRBJ2-7; TRBD1 agrees at 7 bases. The germline gives CDR1 SEHNR, CDR2 FQNEAQ (reference sequence). The CDR3 spans 17 residues. V gave up 4 bases and J gave up 0 bases; unmatched junction bases: 12. The CDR3 here is CASSSDPGTVSSYEQYF. DNA for the CDR3: TGTGCCAGCAGCTCGGACCCCGGGACAGTTAGCTCCTACGAGCAGTACTTC.

The chain recombines TRBV5-4 with TRBJ2-3, with D maybe TRBD1 (6 bases). CDR3 length: 16 residues. Germline assignment: CDR1 SGHNT and CDR2 YYREEE (reference sequence). The V end lost 4 bases, the J end lost 4 bases, and 19 bases lay between the germline ends. CDR3 protein: CASSQPGLPGADTQYF. CDR3 DNA sequence: TGTGCCAGCAGCCAACCGGGATTGCCAGGGGCAGATACGCAGTATTTT.

The gene calls are TRBV27 and TRBJ2-2; D perhaps matches TRBD1 (5 bases). V dropped 4 bases and J dropped 1 base, with 13 bases sitting between them. The CDR3 is made up of 16 amino acids. Germline CDR1 is MNHEY and CDR2 is SMNVEV (reference sequence). The CDR3: CASSSDIGQNTGELFF. As DNA, the CDR3 is TGTGCCAGCAGTTCCGATATTGGACAGAACACCGGGGAGCTGTTTTTT.

The gene calls are TRBV7-9 and TRBJ2-2; possible D gene TRBD2, 5 bases. Germline values: CDR1 SEHNR, CDR2 FQNEAQ (reference sequence). The CDR3 spans 17 residues. V was shortened by 5 bases and J by 1 base, with 17 bases between the two germline ends. The CDR3 DNA follows: TGTGCCAGCAGCCCGAGACGAGGGCAGGTGAACACCGGGGAGCTGTTTTTT. It specifies CASSPRRGQVNTGELFF.

This clone was observed a single time. This chain links TRBV5-4 with TRBJ2-5; 11 bases match TRBD2. Germline V gives CDR1 SGHNT, CDR2 YYREEE (reference sequence). This CDR3 is built from 16 residues. The V segment lost 0 bases and the J segment 5 bases; nucleotides outside the gene matches: 6. In nucleotides, the CDR3 is TGTGCCAGCAGCTTGGGTACTAGCGGGGGCTGGGAGACCCAGTACTTC. This sequence encodes CASSLGTSGGWETQYF. Variable domain in full (rest from reference TRBV5-4 and TRBJ2-5): ETGVTQSPTHLIKTRGQQVTLRCSSQSGHNTVSWYQQALGQGPQFIFQYYREEENGRGNFPPRFSGLQFPNYSSELNVNALELDDSALYLCASSLGTSGGWETQYFGPGTRLLVL.

V usage is TRBV11-2 and J usage is TRBJ2-7; D is unclear. The CDR3 covers 12 residues. Germline CDR1 reads SGHAT; CDR2 reads FQNNGV. The germline V and J ends were trimmed by 3 bases and 9 bases, with 12 bases remaining between them. CDR3 loop: CASSFGYTGQYF. CDR3 coding DNA: TGTGCCAGCAGCTTCGGGTACACCGGGCAGTACTTC. Full variable domain (missing parts from reference TRBV11-2 and TRBJ2-7): EAGVAQSPRYKIIEKRQSVAFWCNPISGHATLYWYQQILGQGPKLLIQFQNNGVVDDSQLPKDRFSAERLKGVDSTLKIQPAKLEDSAVYLCASSFGYTGQYFGPGTRLTVT.

This chain links TRBV5-1 with TRBJ1-1, with 7 bases identical to TRBD1. The CDR3 is made up of 17 amino acids. The V gene's germline CDR1 is SGHRS and CDR2 YFSETQ. V lost 3 bases to trimming and J lost 0 bases; unmatched junction nucleotides: 11. The CDR3: CASSSRQGLSMNTEAFF. In DNA, the CDR3 is TGCGCCAGCAGCTCAAGACAGGGACTCTCCATGAACACTGAAGCTTTCTTT.

The chain employs TRBV28 and TRBJ2-3; 9 bases are shared with TRBD2. Germline CDR1 reads MDHEN; CDR2 reads SYDVKM. The V gene end was trimmed by 5 bases and the J gene end by 2 bases; junction bases not matched to a gene: 5. The CDR3 is 15 amino acids. In DNA, the CDR3 is TGTGCCAGCAGTGTAGCGGGGGCTTACACAGATACGCAGTATTTT. This sequence encodes CASSVAGAYTDTQYF.

The count of this clone is one. J is TRBJ1-1 and V is TRBV11-2; possible D gene TRBD1, 5 bases. The V gene lost 1 base and the J gene lost 5 bases, with 11 bases spanning the gap. The CDR3 covers 14 residues. CDR1 SGHAT and CDR2 FQNNGV come from the germline V gene. The CDR3 bases are TGTGCCAGCAGCTTAGTCCGGGGGGTGACTGAAGCTTTCTTT. It translates to CASSLVRGVTEAFF.

The rearrangement joins TRBV9 to TRBJ2-1; D perhaps matches TRBD1 (6 bases). Trimming stripped 0 bases from V and 4 bases from J, with 11 bases between. The CDR3 is 15 amino acids. CDR1 SGDLS and CDR2 YYNGEE come from the germline V gene. The CDR3 loop is CASSVGGLRYNEQFF. DNA of the CDR3: TGTGCCAGCAGCGTAGGGGGGCTGCGTTACAATGAGCAGTTCTTC.

The chain carries TRBV6-6 and TRBJ2-5; TRBD2 aligns across 16 bases. This CDR3 is built from 20 residues. The V gene's germline CDR1 is MNHNY and CDR2 SVGAGI (reference sequence). J lost 2 bases, V lost 6 bases, and 15 bases had no gene match. CDR3 nucleotides: TGTGCCAGCAGCGCGAGGCCTACGGGACTAGCGGGGGGGCAACAAGAGACCCAGTACTTC. It yields the protein CASSARPTGLAGGQQETQYF.

The rearrangement joins TRBV12-5 to TRBJ2-3, with 7 nucleotides matching TRBD1. The CDR3 length is 16 residues. V shed 3 bases, J shed 0 bases, and the junction held 6 bases outside the gene matches. Germline CDR1 LGHNT, CDR2 FRNRAP. As DNA, the CDR3 is TGTGCTAGTGGTTTCCTCCCAGGGGGTAGCACAGATACGCAGTATTTT. As protein: CASGFLPGGSTDTQYF.